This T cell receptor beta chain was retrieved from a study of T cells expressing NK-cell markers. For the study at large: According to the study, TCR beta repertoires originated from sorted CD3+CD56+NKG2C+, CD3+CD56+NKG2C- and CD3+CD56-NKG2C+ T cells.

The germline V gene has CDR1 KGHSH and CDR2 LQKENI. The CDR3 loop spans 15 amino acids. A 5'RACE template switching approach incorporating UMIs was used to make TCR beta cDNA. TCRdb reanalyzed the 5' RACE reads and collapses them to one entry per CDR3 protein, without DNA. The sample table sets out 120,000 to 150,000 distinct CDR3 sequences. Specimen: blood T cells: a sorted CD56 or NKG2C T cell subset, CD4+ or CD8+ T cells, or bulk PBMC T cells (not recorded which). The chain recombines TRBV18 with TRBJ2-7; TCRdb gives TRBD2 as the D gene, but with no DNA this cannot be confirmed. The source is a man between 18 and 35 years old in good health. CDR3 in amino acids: CASSLWDGTTYEQYF.